These T cell receptor beta chains were read from a single sample in a study of T cells after yellow fever vaccination. MiXCR, applied by TCRdb to the 5' RACE reads, yields one record per CDR3 protein. The repertoire includes 400,000 or so distinct CDR3 sequences, more than 9% of them detected once, and more than 15% sits in the top ten. Material: PBMCs, obtained on the day of the first yellow fever vaccination. The receptors originated from a man younger than 30 who received the YFV17D yellow fever vaccine. CDR3s include the opening cysteine and the closing phenylalanine or tryptophan. The D gene is left open where the match is weak. Clone sizes are given selectively: once, few, many, or a class where the clone is expanded.

D gene | clone size | J gene | V gene | CDR3 DNA | CDR3 protein
TRBD2 | . | TRBJ2-3 | TRBV5-1 | TGCGCCAGCACAAGCGGGGGGGGCGGCGGTACGCAGTATTTT | CASTSGGGGGTQYF
. | . | TRBJ2-3 | TRBV2 | TGTGCCAGTCAAGTGATAGCTAGCACAGATACGCAGTATTTT | CASQVIASTDTQYF
. | . | TRBJ2-7 | TRBV5-1 | TGCGCCAGCAGCTTAATAGGGGACGAGCAGTACTTC | CASSLIGDEQYF
TRBD1 | . | TRBJ1-2 | TRBV3-1 | TGTGCCAGCAGCCAAAAACTCCGGGACAGTTATGGCTACACCTTC | CASSQKLRDSYGYTF
. | . | TRBJ1-1 | TRBV10-3 | TGTGCCATCAGTGAGCTGGGCACTGAAGCTTTCTTT | CAISELGTEAFF
TRBD2 | many | TRBJ2-6 | TRBV4-2 | TGTGCCAGCAGCCTTAACGGTGCGGGGGTGAGCTCTGGGGCCAACGTCCTGACTTTC | CASSLNGAGVSSGANVLTF
TRBD1 | few | TRBJ1-1 | TRBV12-3/TRBV12-4 | TGTGCCAGCAGTTTGGACAGGGGGTTAACTGAAGCTTTCTTT | CASSLDRGLTEAFF
TRBD2 | . | TRBJ2-3 | TRBV20-1 | TGCAGTGCTAGAGATTCGGGGGGGCGCACAGATACGCAGTATTTT | CSARDSGGRTDTQYF
. | many | TRBJ1-3 | TRBV20-1 | TGCAGTGCTGCTGGGCCCGGAAACACCATATATTTT | CSAAGPGNTIYF
. | . | TRBJ2-3 | TRBV9 | TGTGCCAGCAGCGGCAATACGCAGTATTTT | CASSGNTQYF
. | few | TRBJ2-7 | TRBV20-1 | TGCAGTGCTAGCCGAGGGGCCTCCTCCTACGAGCAGTACTTC | CSASRGASSYEQYF
TRBD2 | . | TRBJ2-1 | TRBV6-2/TRBV6-3 | TGTGCCCAAAGGGGGCTAGCGGGGCCTGAAGAATACAATGAGCAGTTCTTC | CAQRGLAGPEEYNEQFF
TRBD1 | . | TRBJ1-2 | TRBV7-2 | TGTGCCAGCAGCCCTGGACAGGTTAACTATGGCTACACCTTC | CASSPGQVNYGYTF
. | few | TRBJ2-1 | TRBV11-2 | TGTGCCAGCAGCTTCCCTGGGGGCCGTGAGCAGTTCTTC | CASSFPGGREQFF
. | few | TRBJ2-7 | TRBV16 | TGTGCCAGCAGCCAACAGAGATCCTCCCTTCGGGACGAGCAGTACTTC | CASSQQRSSLRDEQYF
. | . | TRBJ1-6 | TRBV5-1 | TGCGCCAGCAGCTTGGGGGGGGCGAGGAACGATTCACCCCTCCACTTT | CASSLGGARNDSPLHF
TRBD1 | few | TRBJ1-2 | TRBV7-9 | TGTGCCAGCAGCGCGGATTCCGGGACAGCGATCTATGGCTACACCTTC | CASSADSGTAIYGYTF
. | . | TRBJ2-3 | TRBV7-2 | TGTGCCACCTGCACGGGTGGCACAGATACGCAGTATTTT | CATCTGGTDTQYF
. | . | TRBJ2-5 | TRBV11-2 | TGTGCCAGCAGCTTCGGGGTGGCAGGAGAGACCCAGTACTTC | CASSFGVAGETQYF
TRBD1 | few | TRBJ2-7 | TRBV9 | TGTGCCAGCAGCGTAGGGGTTGGGGGACAGAACTTCTACGAGCAGTACTTC | CASSVGVGGQNFYEQYF
TRBD2 | . | TRBJ2-3 | TRBV20-1 | TGCAGTGCGCCGGGGGCGGGGGGAAGCACAGATACGCAGTATTTT | CSAPGAGGSTDTQYF
. | . | TRBJ2-3 | TRBV19 | TGTGCCAGTAGTATAGTCGCGGCGCGCACAGATACGCAGTATTTT | CASSIVAARTDTQYF
. | . | TRBJ2-7 | TRBV30 | TGTGCCTGGAGTGTACAGTATTACGAGCAGTACTTC | CAWSVQYYEQYF
TRBD1 | many | TRBJ1-4 | TRBV29-1 | TGCAGCGGGTTACAGGGGCAAGGAGAAAAACTGTTTTTT | CSGLQGQGEKLFF
TRBD1 | . | TRBJ2-3 | TRBV10-3 | TGTGCCATCAGTGAGCTGGGACAGGGGGGAGATACGCAGTATTTT | CAISELGQGGDTQYF
TRBD2 | . | TRBJ2-5 | TRBV5-1 | TGCGCCAGCAGCATAGCGGGGGGTTCCGAGACCCAGTACTTC | CASSIAGGSETQYF
. | . | TRBJ1-4 | TRBV10-3 | TGTGCCATCTTGTCAACTAATGAAAAACTGTTTTTT | CAILSTNEKLFF
. | . | TRBJ1-2 | TRBV9 | TGTGCCAGCAGCGCATCGTCACAGGGATATGGCTACACCTTC | CASSASSQGYGYTF
. | few | TRBJ2-7 | TRBV18 | TGTGCCAGCTCACCAGGGGCAGAGTACGAGCAGTACTTC | CASSPGAEYEQYF
. | . | TRBJ1-2 | TRBV25-1 | TGTGCCAGCAGTGAGGGCAGCCTCTATGGCTACACCTTC | CASSEGSLYGYTF
. | few | TRBJ2-1 | TRBV11-2 | TGTGCCAGCAGCTCCCAGGACGGGTACAATGAGCAGTTCTTC | CASSSQDGYNEQFF
TRBD1 | few | TRBJ2-5 | TRBV9 | TGTGCCAGCAGCGTAGGGACAGGGTACCAAGAGACCCAGTACTTC | CASSVGTGYQETQYF
TRBD1 | few | TRBJ1-4 | TRBV14 | TGTGCCAGCAGCCTTTCCCCGGGACAGCATAATGAAAAACTGTTTTTT | CASSLSPGQHNEKLFF
TRBD2 | few | TRBJ2-1 | TRBV20-1 | TGCAGTGCTAGAGAAGGAGCTAGCGGGGGGGTCTATAATGAGCAGTTCTTC | CSAREGASGGVYNEQFF
. | . | TRBJ1-1 | TRBV21-1 | TGTGCCAGCAGAAAAGGGACAGGGAGGGTCGGCACTGAAGCTTTCTTT | CASRKGTGRVGTEAFF
. | few | TRBJ2-4 | TRBV7-2 | TGTGCCAGCAGCTACGTGGCGGGAAACATTCAGTACTTC | CASSYVAGNIQYF
. | few | TRBJ1-2 | TRBV4-1 | TGCGCCAGCAGCCCCACAAGTATCGACTATGGCTACACCTTC | CASSPTSIDYGYTF
TRBD1 | . | TRBJ1-2 | TRBV5-6 | TGTGCCAGCAGCTACAGGGGGCGCGGCTACACCTTC | CASSYRGRGYTF
. | . | TRBJ2-5 | TRBV5-1 | TGCGCCAGCAGCTTCAATGGCCCGTATCAAGAGACCCAGTACTTC | CASSFNGPYQETQYF
TRBD1 | few | TRBJ2-3 | TRBV3-1 | TGTGCCAGCAGCCAGGGAACCGGGACAGACACAGATACGCAGTATTTT | CASSQGTGTDTDTQYF
TRBD2 | . | TRBJ2-1 | TRBV7-6 | TGTGCCAGCAGCTTAGGGACTAGCGGATACCACAATGAGCAGTTCTTC | CASSLGTSGYHNEQFF
. | many | TRBJ2-7 | TRBV29-1 | TGCAGCGTTGCTGTGGGGGACTCAAGCTCCTACGAGCAGTACTTC | CSVAVGDSSSYEQYF
TRBD2 | few | TRBJ2-3 | TRBV11-1 | TGTGCCAGCAGCTTCGGACTAGCGGGGGGAACTAGCACAGATACGCAGTATTTT | CASSFGLAGGTSTDTQYF
. | few | TRBJ2-1 | TRBV4-3 | TGCGCCAGCAGCCAAGGGGGAGCGAGTAATGAGCAGTTCTTC | CASSQGGASNEQFF
. | many | TRBJ2-5 | TRBV29-1 | TGCAGCGTTGCGCCGGCCGCCGGAGAGACCCAGTACTTC | CSVAPAAGETQYF
. | . | TRBJ2-7 | TRBV6-5 | TGTGCCAGCAGTTACTCCCGAAATTCCGAGCAGTACTTC | CASSYSRNSEQYF
. | . | TRBJ2-5 | TRBV12-3/TRBV12-4 | TGTGCCAGCAGTGTTAGGGAAAAAGAGACCCAGTACTTC | CASSVREKETQYF
TRBD1 | few | TRBJ2-3 | TRBV24-1 | TGTGCCACCAGTGATGGACAGGGGGCCCCAGATACGCAGTATTTT | CATSDGQGAPDTQYF
. | many | TRBJ1-6 | TRBV13 | TGTGCCAGCAGCTTAGATGGGGTTAATTCACCCCTCCACTTT | CASSLDGVNSPLHF
TRBD2 | many | TRBJ2-2 | TRBV12-3/TRBV12-4 | TGTGCCAGCAGTAGACGGAGCGGGGGGGCCGCCGGGGAGCTGTTTTTT | CASSRRSGGAAGELFF
. | . | TRBJ2-7 | TRBV4-2 | TGTGCCAGCAGCCCCCACGAGCGGAGCTCCTACGAGCAGTACTTC | CASSPHERSSYEQYF
. | few | TRBJ2-7 | TRBV4-3 | TGCGCCAGCAGCCAATCAACCCGGGACGGAGCCTACGAGCAGTACTTC | CASSQSTRDGAYEQYF
. | . | TRBJ2-1 | TRBV12-3/TRBV12-4 | TGTGCCAGCTGGAGCCGGGCCAACTATATCGGGCAGTTCTTC | CASWSRANYIGQFF
. | few | TRBJ2-3 | TRBV6-2/TRBV6-3 | TGTGCCAGCAGTTACTCGACGATCGCAGATACGCAGTATTTT | CASSYSTIADTQYF
TRBD1 | . | TRBJ1-2 | TRBV7-2 | TGTGCCAGCAGCTTAAGCAGGGGGGAAAACTATGGCTACACCTTC | CASSLSRGENYGYTF
TRBD1 | . | TRBJ1-2 | TRBV9 | TGTGCCAGCAGCGTAAGTCCCGACAGGGTTGATGGCTACACCTTC | CASSVSPDRVDGYTF
. | few | TRBJ1-5 | TRBV2 | TGTGCCAGCAGTGAATGGGACCGCCAATTGGAGCCCCAGCATTTT | CASSEWDRQLEPQHF
. | . | TRBJ2-1 | TRBV5-1 | TGCGCCAGCAGCCTGGGAGGGGACAGCGCGTACAATGAGCAGTTCTTC | CASSLGGDSAYNEQFF
. | few | TRBJ2-5 | TRBV2 | TGTGCCAGCAAGGCAGCGGATTACCAAGAGACCCAGTACTTC | CASKAADYQETQYF
TRBD1 | . | TRBJ2-1 | TRBV5-6 | TGTGGTTCCCAGATGAGGGGGCAGGATGAGCAGTTCTTC | CGSQMRGQDEQFF